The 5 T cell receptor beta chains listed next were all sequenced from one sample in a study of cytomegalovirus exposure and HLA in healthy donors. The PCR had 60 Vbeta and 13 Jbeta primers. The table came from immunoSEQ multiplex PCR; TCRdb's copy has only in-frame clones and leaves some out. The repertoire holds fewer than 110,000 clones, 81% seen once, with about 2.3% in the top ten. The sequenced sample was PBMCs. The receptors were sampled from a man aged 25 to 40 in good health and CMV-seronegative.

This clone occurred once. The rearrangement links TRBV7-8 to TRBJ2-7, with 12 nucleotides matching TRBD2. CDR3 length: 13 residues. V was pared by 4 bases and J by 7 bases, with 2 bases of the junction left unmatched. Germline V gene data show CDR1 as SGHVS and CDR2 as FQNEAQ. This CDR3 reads CASSSGTSGEQYF. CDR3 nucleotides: TGTGCCAGCAGCTCGGGGACTAGCGGGGAGCAGTACTTC.

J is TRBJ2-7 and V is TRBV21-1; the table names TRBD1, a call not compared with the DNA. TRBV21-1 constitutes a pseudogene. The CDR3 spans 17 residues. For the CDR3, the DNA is TGTGCCAGCAGCAACGGGGGCGGGACAGGGGGGGACTACGAGCAGTACTTC. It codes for CASSNGGGTGGDYEQYF.

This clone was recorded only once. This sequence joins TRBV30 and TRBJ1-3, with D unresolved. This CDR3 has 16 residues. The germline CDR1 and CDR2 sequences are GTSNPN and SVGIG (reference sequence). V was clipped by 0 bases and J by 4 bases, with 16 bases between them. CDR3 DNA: TGTGCCTGGAGTGTACTCGGGAATTTTCCAGGAAACACCATATATTTT. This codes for CAWSVLGNFPGNTIYF.

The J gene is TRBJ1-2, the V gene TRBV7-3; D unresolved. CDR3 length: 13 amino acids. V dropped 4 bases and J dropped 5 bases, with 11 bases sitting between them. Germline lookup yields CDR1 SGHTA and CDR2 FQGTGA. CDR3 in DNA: TGTGCCAGCAGCTCAAGTAGCGGGTATGGCTACACCTTC. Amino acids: CASSSSSGYGYTF.

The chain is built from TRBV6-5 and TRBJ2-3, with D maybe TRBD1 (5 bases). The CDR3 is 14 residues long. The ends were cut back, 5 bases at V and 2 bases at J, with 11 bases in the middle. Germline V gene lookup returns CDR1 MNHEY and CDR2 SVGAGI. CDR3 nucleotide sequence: TGTGCCAGCAGTAAGGTACAGGCCACAGATACGCAGTATTTT. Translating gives CASSKVQATDTQYF.